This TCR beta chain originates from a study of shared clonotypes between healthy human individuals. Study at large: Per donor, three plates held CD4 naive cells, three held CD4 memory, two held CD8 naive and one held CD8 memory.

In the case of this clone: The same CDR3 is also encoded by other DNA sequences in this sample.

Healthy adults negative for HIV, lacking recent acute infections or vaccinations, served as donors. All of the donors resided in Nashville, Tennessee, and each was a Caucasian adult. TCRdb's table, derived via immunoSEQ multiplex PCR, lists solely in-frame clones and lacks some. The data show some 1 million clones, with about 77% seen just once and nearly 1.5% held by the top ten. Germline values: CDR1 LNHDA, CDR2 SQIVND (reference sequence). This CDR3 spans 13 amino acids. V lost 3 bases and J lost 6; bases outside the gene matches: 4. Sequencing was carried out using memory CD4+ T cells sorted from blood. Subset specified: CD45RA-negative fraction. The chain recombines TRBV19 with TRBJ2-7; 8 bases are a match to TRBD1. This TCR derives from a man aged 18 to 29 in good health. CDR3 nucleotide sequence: TGTGCCAGTAGTATCGACAGGGGAGGCGAGCAGTACTTC. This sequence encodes CASSIDRGGEQYF.